Listed below are T cell receptor beta chains from one sample, sequenced in a study of radiotherapy plus CTLA-4 blockade in lung cancer. Produced via immunoSEQ multiplex PCR; TCRdb's table is partial and in-frame only. The sample holds roughly 57,000 clones, roughly 79% seen once. The specimen was peripheral blood, collected from a patient treated with radiotherapy plus ipilimumab. The receptors stem from a human donor with non-small cell lung cancer whose response to radiotherapy plus ipilimumab could not be evaluated. Each CDR3 is given without its conserved first and last residue. The D gene is left open where the match is weak. Size values are once, few and many counts, or a class for expanded clones, and some rows have none.

CDR3,size,J,V,D
ASSAAGKETQY,once,TRBJ2-5,TRBV19,.
ASSSGTANVYEQY,.,TRBJ2-7,TRBV19,TRBD1
ASSQLSSYEQY,.,TRBJ2-7,TRBV4-1,.
ASSAADRTTGELF,.,TRBJ2-2,TRBV6-1,.
ASSLDGGTEAF,.,TRBJ1-1,TRBV5-6,.
ASTYTSASGGETQY,.,TRBJ2-5,TRBV28,TRBD2
ASSLRDRDYGYT,.,TRBJ1-2,TRBV5-1,TRBD1
ASSFSGPLLSGANVLT,.,TRBJ2-6,TRBV5-1,.
ASSDMQGQHNQPQH,.,TRBJ1-5,TRBV25-1,TRBD1
ASTLVNTGELF,.,TRBJ2-2,TRBV6-1,.
ASSTTGAGNTIY,.,TRBJ1-3,TRBV28,TRBD1
ASSLQAGSSFYT,few,TRBJ1-2,TRBV5-6,.
SVEVAYEQY,.,.,TRBV29-1,.
ASSAPLGQGFMNTEAF,.,TRBJ1-1,TRBV5-6,.
ASSPGGSSYNSPLH,.,TRBJ1-6,TRBV9,.
ASSQQGLAGFQETQY,many,TRBJ2-5,TRBV4-1,TRBD2
ASSTDRVPPLGSGNTIY,.,TRBJ1-3,TRBV11-2,TRBD1
ASSQGRDSAYEQY,.,TRBJ2-7,TRBV4-1,.
ASQRGIITDTQY,.,TRBJ2-3,TRBV6-6,TRBD2
ASSAETGVNTEAF,.,TRBJ1-1,TRBV10-1,.
ASSLAGAADTQY,.,TRBJ2-3,TRBV5-1,TRBD2
ASSQDYRNTGELF,few,TRBJ2-2,TRBV4-3,.
ASSPVRTEYEQY,few,TRBJ2-7,TRBV7-2,.